These T cell receptor beta chains were read from a single sample in a study of T cell changes during pregnancy in multiple sclerosis. Measured with immunoSEQ multiplex PCR; TCRdb has only the in-frame clones, and not every one. The repertoire holds roughly 37,000 clones, around 92% seen once, with more than 20% in the top ten. Specimen: CD8+ T cells from peripheral blood mononuclear cells, collected before pregnancy. These receptors were collected from a female donor with multiple sclerosis, enrolled in a pregnancy study. Each CDR3 is given with its conserved first and last residue. The D gene is left open where the match is weak. Only part of the rows carry a size: once, few, many, or a class if the clone is expanded.

clone size	D gene	J gene	V gene	CDR3 protein	CDR3 DNA
.	TRBD1	TRBJ2-3	TRBV5-1	CASSLGDRSASTDTQYF	TGCGCCAGCAGCTTGGGGGACAGGTCCGCTAGCACAGATACGCAGTATTTT
.	.	TRBJ2-7	TRBV7-6	CASSLVRGSSYEQYF	TGTGCCAGCAGCTTAGTACGCGGGTCCTCCTACGAGCAGTACTTC
.	.	TRBJ2-7	TRBV27	CASSAEDSSYEQYF	TGTGCCAGCAGTGCAGAGGACAGTTCCTACGAGCAGTACTTC
.	TRBD1	TRBJ2-7	TRBV9	CASSGWDRGGEQYF	TGTGCCAGCAGCGGGTGGGACAGGGGAGGCGAGCAGTACTTC
once	TRBD2	TRBJ2-2	TRBV7-3	CASSYGTSGTGELFF	TGTGCCAGCAGCTACGGGACTAGCGGGACCGGGGAGCTGTTTTTT
few	.	TRBJ2-3	TRBV9	CASSVNQGGGTDTQYF	TGTGCCAGCAGCGTAAACCAAGGTGGAGGCACAGATACGCAGTATTTT
.	TRBD2	TRBJ2-1	TRBV4-2	CASSPRASGLPEQFF	TGTGCCAGCAGCCCCCGGGCTAGCGGGCTCCCTGAGCAGTTCTTC
.	TRBD1	TRBJ1-1	TRBV27	CASSPRQGAITEAFF	TGTGCCAGCAGTCCACGACAGGGGGCAATCACTGAAGCTTTCTTT
once	TRBD2	TRBJ2-1	TRBV28	CASSLFRAGTTYNEQFF	TGTGCCAGCAGTTTATTTCGAGCGGGGACGACTTACAATGAGCAGTTCTTC
.	.	TRBJ2-5	TRBV27	CASSSGEKTQYF	TGTGCCAGCAGTTCGGGGGAGAAGACCCAGTACTTC
.	.	TRBJ2-7	TRBV9	CASSGSASYEQYF	TGTGCCAGCAGCGGTAGCGCCTCCTACGAGCAGTACTTC
.	TRBD1	TRBJ1-2	TRBV9	CASSGRDRERGDYGYTF	TGTGCCAGCAGCGGAAGGGACAGGGAGAGGGGAGATTATGGCTACACCTTC
.	TRBD2	TRBJ2-7	TRBV5-1	CASSLGVTSGAHYEQYF	TGCGCCAGCAGCTTGGGGGTGACTAGCGGGGCCCACTACGAGCAGTACTTC
.	TRBD1	TRBJ2-7	TRBV7-9	CASSSSQGERVVYEQYF	TGTGCCAGCAGCTCTAGTCAGGGGGAGAGGGTAGTCTACGAGCAGTACTTC
.	.	TRBJ1-2	TRBV28	CATQLARAPVNYGYTF	TGTGCCACCCAATTGGCGAGGGCCCCCGTTAACTATGGCTACACCTTC
.	TRBD1	TRBJ1-6	TRBV7-2	CASSPDRGRGSPLHF	TGTGCCAGCAGCCCCGACAGGGGGCGGGGTTCACCCCTCCACTTT
.	TRBD2	TRBJ2-3	TRBV29-1	CSVLAGPSTDTQYF	TGCAGCGTTCTAGCGGGGCCTAGCACAGATACGCAGTATTTT
.	TRBD1	TRBJ2-1	TRBV2	CASSYRDRVFEEQFF	TGTGCCAGCAGTTACCGGGACAGGGTCTTCGAGGAGCAGTTCTTC
.	.	TRBJ2-3	TRBV27	CASSPTRQSQGDTQYF	TGTGCCAGCAGCCCTACCCGACAGAGTCAAGGAGATACGCAGTATTTT
.	TRBD1	TRBJ2-1	TRBV4-1	CASSRPSTGDEQFF	TGCGCCAGCAGCCGGCCATCGACAGGGGATGAGCAGTTCTTC
.	.	TRBJ2-1	TRBV29-1	CSVEGSVEAAYNEQFF	TGCAGCGTTGAAGGTTCGGTGGAGGCAGCCTACAATGAGCAGTTCTTC
.	TRBD1	TRBJ1-2	TRBV9	CASSLRQGGYTF	TGTGCCAGCAGTCTAAGACAGGGTGGCTACACCTTC
.	TRBD2	TRBJ2-7	TRBV7-2	CASRLAGPSPYEQYF	TGTGCCAGCAGGTTAGCGGGGCCCTCCCCCTACGAGCAGTACTTC
.	.	TRBJ2-7	TRBV7-8	CASSYGRGYEQYF	TGTGCCAGCAGCTATGGTAGAGGGTACGAGCAGTACTTC
.	TRBD1	TRBJ2-3	TRBV11-2	CASSSTGGADTQYF	TGTGCCAGCAGCTCGACAGGGGGGGCAGATACGCAGTATTTT
.	.	TRBJ2-2	TRBV28	CASSFPFGGGSIRGELFF	TGTGCCAGCAGTTTCCCCTTTGGCGGCGGGTCGATTAGAGGGGAGCTGTTTTTT
.	TRBD1	TRBJ1-2	TRBV30	CAWSGQGSLYYGYTF	TGTGCCTGGAGCGGACAGGGGTCCCTCTATTATGGCTACACCTTC
.	.	TRBJ2-1	TRBV13	CASSSRTPNNEQFF	TGTGCCAGCAGCAGTCGGACTCCCAACAATGAGCAGTTCTTC
.	TRBD2	TRBJ2-1	TRBV7-3	CASSPGLGNEQFF	TGTGCCAGCAGCCCGGGACTAGGCAATGAGCAGTTCTTC
many	TRBD1	TRBJ2-2	TRBV28	CASSSGQADTGELFF	TGTGCCAGCAGCTCTGGACAGGCAGACACCGGGGAGCTGTTTTTT
.	TRBD2	TRBJ2-2	TRBV6-1	CASRRTSATGELFF	TGTGCCAGCAGAAGGACTAGCGCCACCGGGGAGCTGTTTTTT
.	.	TRBJ1-1	TRBV4-1	CASSQDRGFTEAFF	TGCGCCAGCAGCCAAGACAGGGGTTTTACTGAAGCTTTCTTT
.	TRBD1	TRBJ2-7	TRBV6-5	CASSYVGTGYEQYF	TGTGCCAGCAGTTACGTTGGGACAGGGTACGAGCAGTACTTC
.	TRBD2	TRBJ2-6	TRBV9	CASSVTPHFSGGFSGANVLTF	TGTGCCAGCAGCGTTACGCCCCACTTTAGCGGGGGTTTCTCTGGGGCCAACGTCCTGACTTTC
.	TRBD1	TRBJ1-4	TRBV2	CASSERTGPREKLFF	TGTGCCAGCAGTGAACGGACAGGGCCTCGCGAAAAACTGTTTTTT
.	.	TRBJ1-1	TRBV15	CATSRDGSRATEAFF	TGTGCCACCAGCAGAGATGGATCCAGGGCGACTGAAGCTTTCTTT
.	.	TRBJ2-2	TRBV27	CASSFRGTGELFF	TGTGCCAGCAGTTTCAGGGGCACCGGGGAGCTGTTTTTT
once	.	TRBJ2-3	TRBV27	CASSSPDSRGHTQYF	TGTGCCAGCAGTTCCCCTGATTCGCGCGGGCATACGCAGTATTTT
.	TRBD1	TRBJ2-3	TRBV11-2	CASRDRDRGWKDTQYF	TGTGCCAGCAGGGACCGGGACAGGGGATGGAAAGATACGCAGTATTTT
.	TRBD1	TRBJ2-2	TRBV5-4	CASSSLSDRGGAGELFF	TGTGCCAGCAGCTCACTATCGGACAGGGGTGGGGCCGGGGAGCTGTTTTTT
.	.	TRBJ2-7	TRBV9	CASSAGRVDEQYF	TGTGCCAGCAGCGCCGGCAGGGTGGACGAGCAGTACTTC
.	.	TRBJ1-1	TRBV13	CASSLGRGHTEAFF	TGTGCCAGCAGCTTAGGGCGGGGGCACACTGAAGCTTTCTTT
.	TRBD1	TRBJ1-1	TRBV19	CASSSRTGWKTRNTEAFF	TGTGCCAGTAGTTCTAGGACAGGGTGGAAAACGAGGAACACTGAAGCTTTCTTT
.	.	TRBJ1-2	TRBV6-1	CASRGQPLLYGYTF	TGTGCCAGCAGGGGGCAGCCTTTACTCTATGGCTACACCTTC
.	TRBD1	TRBJ1-1	TRBV6-5	CASRGRDSRNTEAFF	TGTGCCAGCAGAGGGCGGGACAGCAGGAACACTGAAGCTTTCTTT
.	TRBD2	TRBJ2-1	TRBV13	CASSQQTSGPYNEQFF	TGTGCCAGCAGCCAACAGACTAGCGGGCCCTACAATGAGCAGTTCTTC
few	.	TRBJ1-6	TRBV2	CASSVSAGSYNSPLHF	TGTGCCAGCAGTGTATCGGCGGGCTCCTATAATTCACCCCTCCACTTT
few	.	TRBJ1-4	TRBV6-1	CASSDHLGEGEKLFF	TGTGCCAGCAGTGACCACTTAGGGGAGGGTGAAAAACTGTTTTTT
.	TRBD2	TRBJ2-1	TRBV5-1	CASSLRRTSGNSYNEQFF	TGCGCCAGCAGCTTGAGGAGGACTAGCGGGAATTCCTACAATGAGCAGTTCTTC
.	TRBD2	TRBJ2-5	TRBV9	CASSVGGGAGGQETQYF	TGTGCCAGCAGCGTAGGAGGAGGGGCGGGAGGGCAAGAGACCCAGTACTTC
.	.	TRBJ1-4	TRBV4-1	CASSQRGIDEKLFF	TGCGCCAGCAGCCAAAGGGGAATTGATGAAAAACTGTTTTTT
.	.	TRBJ1-1	TRBV19	CASRRLDGRTEAFF	TGTGCCAGCCGGAGGCTTGACGGAAGGACTGAAGCTTTCTTT
.	TRBD2	TRBJ2-5	TRBV27	CASSSTLAGVETQYF	TGTGCCAGCAGTTCGACACTAGCGGGAGTGGAGACCCAGTACTTC
few	TRBD1	TRBJ2-1	TRBV10-1	CASSEYRQGSYNEQFF	TGCGCCAGCAGTGAGTACCGACAGGGTTCCTACAATGAGCAGTTCTTC
.	TRBD2	TRBJ2-3	TRBV27	CASSLGGRYTDTQYF	TGTGCCAGCAGTTTAGGCGGGAGGTACACAGATACGCAGTATTTT
once	TRBD1	TRBJ1-1	TRBV30	CAWGGQATEAFF	TGTGCCTGGGGGGGACAGGCCACTGAAGCTTTCTTT
.	.	TRBJ2-7	TRBV28	CASRGRTDQRGRTYEQYF	TGTGCCAGCAGGGGGAGGACGGACCAAAGAGGAAGGACCTACGAGCAGTACTTC
.	TRBD1	TRBJ2-5	TRBV27	CASGRGQQETQYF	TGTGCCAGCGGCCGGGGACAGCAAGAGACCCAGTACTTC